This TCR beta chain was sequenced in a study of graft-versus-host responses after intestinal transplantation. Across the whole study: Transplant recipients had multivisceral, liver-intestinal, or isolated intestinal grafts. All of the recipients had induction that used anti-thymocyte globulin, then tacrolimus and steroids for about 3 years. Study-level points and caveats: Allografts carried high graft-versus-host to host-versus-graft clonal ratios in patients having graft-donor T cell macrochimerism.

Some clones are missing from TCRdb's copy, which holds only in-frame ones; the method was immunoSEQ multiplex PCR. There are more than 100,000 clones in the sample; 85% to 95% occur only once, and roughly 3% lies in the top ten. This CDR3 region has 13 residues. In germline, CDR1 is SEHNR, CDR2 FQNEAQ (reference sequence). The V end lost 7 bases, the J end lost 0 bases, and 9 bases lay between the germline ends. For this clone: Its antigen is still unknown.

The V gene is TRBV7-9, the J gene TRBJ1-1; D ambiguous. The sequence came from a human donor who received an intestinal transplant. Sample: unstimulated CD8+ T cells sorted from spleen or lymph node cells, taken before intestinal transplant. The CDR3 is CASTRAMNTEAFF. The DNA of the CDR3 is TGTGCCAGCACCAGAGCCATGAACACTGAAGCTTTCTTT.